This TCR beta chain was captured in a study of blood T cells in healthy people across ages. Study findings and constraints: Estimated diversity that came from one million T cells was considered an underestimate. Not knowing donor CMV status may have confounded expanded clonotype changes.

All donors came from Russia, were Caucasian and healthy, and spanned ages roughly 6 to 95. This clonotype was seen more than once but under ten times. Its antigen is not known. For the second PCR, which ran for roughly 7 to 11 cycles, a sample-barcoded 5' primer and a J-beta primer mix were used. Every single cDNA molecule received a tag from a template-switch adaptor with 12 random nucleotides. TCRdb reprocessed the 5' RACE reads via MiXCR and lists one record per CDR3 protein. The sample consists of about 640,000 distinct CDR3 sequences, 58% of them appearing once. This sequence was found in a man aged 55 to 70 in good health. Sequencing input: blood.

The CDR3 region has the DNA TGCAGTGCTAAAGTGTCCGGGACTAAAGAGACCCAGTACTTC. It is translated as CSAKVSGTKETQYF. The chain couples TRBV20-1 to TRBJ2-5; 7 bases fit TRBD2. J lost 3 bases, V lost 4 bases, and 8 bases had no gene match. CDR3 size: 14 residues. Per the germline V gene, CDR1 is DFQATT and CDR2 is SNEGSKA (reference sequence).